This T cell receptor beta chain was identified during a study of blood T cell repertoires in COVID-19. This table comes from immunoSEQ multiplex PCR, and its TCRdb copy is limited to in-frame clones, with some not included. The sample holds 200,000 to 300,000 clones, around 89% seen once. This clone came up many times. This TCR was recovered from a young woman who had recovered from COVID-19. The specimen was PBMCs or T cells enriched from blood (not recorded which).

CDR3 in DNA: TGTGCCATTTCGGATAGCTATTTGAATGAGCAGTTCTTC. This translates into CAISDSYLNEQFF. The chain has TRBV7-8 and TRBJ2-1; D is unclear. The CDR3 is 13 residues long. The germline V gene has CDR1 SGHVS and CDR2 FQNEAQ. Trimming removed 10 bases at V and 7 bases at J, with 17 bases between.